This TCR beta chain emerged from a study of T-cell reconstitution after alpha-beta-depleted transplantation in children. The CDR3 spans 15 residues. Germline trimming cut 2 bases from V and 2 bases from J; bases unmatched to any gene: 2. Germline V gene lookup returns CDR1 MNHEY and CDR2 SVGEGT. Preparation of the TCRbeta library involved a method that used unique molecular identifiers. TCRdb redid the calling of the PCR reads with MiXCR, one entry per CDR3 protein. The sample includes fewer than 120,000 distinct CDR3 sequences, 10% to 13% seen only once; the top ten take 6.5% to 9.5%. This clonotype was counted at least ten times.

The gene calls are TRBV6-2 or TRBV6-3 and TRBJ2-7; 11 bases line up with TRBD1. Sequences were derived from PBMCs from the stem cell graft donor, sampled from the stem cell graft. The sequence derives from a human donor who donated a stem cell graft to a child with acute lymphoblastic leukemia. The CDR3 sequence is CASSYGDRGTYEQYF. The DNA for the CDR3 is TGTGCCAGCAGTTACGGGGACAGGGGGACCTACGAGCAGTACTTC.